This T cell receptor (beta chain) is drawn from a study of blood T cells in healthy people across ages. Study information: Every two T cells gave about one barcoded beta molecule via template switching.

This clonotype was picked up many times. The antigen remains undetermined. The second PCR ran about 7 to 12 cycles with a sample-barcoded 5' primer and J-beta primers. TCRdb reprocessed the 5' RACE reads via MiXCR and lists one record per CDR3 protein. The data show around 500,000 distinct CDR3 sequences, roughly 43% seen once. General observations from the study: Relative to aged donors, long-lived donors carried more naive CD4+ cells and displayed higher diversity.

CDR1 MNHNY and CDR2 SVGAGI come from the germline V gene (reference sequence). V lost 2 bases to trimming and J lost 7 bases, with 12 bases between them. The length of the CDR3 is 13 residues. This TCR derives from a man older than 75 in good health. This chain links TRBV6-6 with TRBJ2-7; D is possibly TRBD1 (7 bases). The sequencing sample was made of blood. In nucleotides, the CDR3 is TGTGCCAGCAGTTACCCAGGGGGAGGTGAGCAGTACTTC. Translating it yields CASSYPGGGEQYF.